The T cell receptor beta chain described here comes from a study of cytomegalovirus exposure and HLA in healthy donors. PCR involved 60 Vbeta and 13 Jbeta primers. Produced via immunoSEQ multiplex PCR; TCRdb's table is partial and in-frame only. The sample carries 99,000 or so clones, roughly three quarters recorded once. Findings of the study overall: It was taken for granted in presence/absence analyses that sequencing depth across donors was roughly uniform.

Germline V gene lookup returns CDR1 SGHDN and CDR2 FVKESK. V lost 0 bases and J lost 3, with 9 bases in between. The length of the CDR3 is 15 residues. This clone was detected only a few times. Antigen unknown. The clonotype comes from a young man in good health and CMV-seronegative. The rearrangement links TRBV14 to TRBJ2-1, with D possibly matching TRBD2 (5 bases). Sample: PBMCs. The chain's CDR3 is CASSQDRGLYNEQFF. The DNA of the CDR3 is TGTGCCAGCAGCCAAGATCGGGGTCTCTACAATGAGCAGTTCTTC.